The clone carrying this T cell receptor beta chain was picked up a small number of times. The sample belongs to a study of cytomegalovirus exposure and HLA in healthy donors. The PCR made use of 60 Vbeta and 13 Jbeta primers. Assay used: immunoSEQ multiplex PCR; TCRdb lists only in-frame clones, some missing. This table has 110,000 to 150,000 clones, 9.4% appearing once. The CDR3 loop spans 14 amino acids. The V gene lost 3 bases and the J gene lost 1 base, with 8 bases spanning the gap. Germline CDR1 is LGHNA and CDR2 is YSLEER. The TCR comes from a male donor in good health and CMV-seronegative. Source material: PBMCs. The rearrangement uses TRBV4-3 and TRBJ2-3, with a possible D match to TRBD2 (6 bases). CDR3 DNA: TGCGCCAGCAGCCATTGGGGGGGCACAGATACGCAGTATTTT. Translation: CASSHWGGTDTQYF.